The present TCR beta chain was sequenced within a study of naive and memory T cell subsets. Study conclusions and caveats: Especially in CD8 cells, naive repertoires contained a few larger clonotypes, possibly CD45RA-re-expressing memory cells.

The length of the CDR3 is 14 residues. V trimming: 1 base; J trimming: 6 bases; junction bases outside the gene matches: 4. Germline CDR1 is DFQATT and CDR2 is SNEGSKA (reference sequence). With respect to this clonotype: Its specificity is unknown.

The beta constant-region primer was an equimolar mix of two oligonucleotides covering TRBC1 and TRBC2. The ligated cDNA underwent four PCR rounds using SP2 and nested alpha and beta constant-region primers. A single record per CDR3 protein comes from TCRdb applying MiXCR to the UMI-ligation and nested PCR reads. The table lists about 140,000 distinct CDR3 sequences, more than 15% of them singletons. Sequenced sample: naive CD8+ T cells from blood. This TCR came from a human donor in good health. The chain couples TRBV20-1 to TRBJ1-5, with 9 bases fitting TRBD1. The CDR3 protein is CSARVGQGVQPQHF. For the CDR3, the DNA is TGCAGTGCTAGAGTGGGACAGGGAGTTCAGCCCCAGCATTTT.